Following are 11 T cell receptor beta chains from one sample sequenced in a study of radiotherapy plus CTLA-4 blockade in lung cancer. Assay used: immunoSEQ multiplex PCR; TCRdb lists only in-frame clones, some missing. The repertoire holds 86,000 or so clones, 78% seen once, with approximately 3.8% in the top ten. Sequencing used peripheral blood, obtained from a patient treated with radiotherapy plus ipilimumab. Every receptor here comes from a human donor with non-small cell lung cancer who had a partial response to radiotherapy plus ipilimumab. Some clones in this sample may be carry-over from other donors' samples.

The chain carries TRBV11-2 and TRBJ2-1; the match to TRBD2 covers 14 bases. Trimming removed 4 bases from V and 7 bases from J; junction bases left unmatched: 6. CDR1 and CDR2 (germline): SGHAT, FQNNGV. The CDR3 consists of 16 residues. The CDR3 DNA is TGTGCCAGCAGCTCACCCGGGACTAGCGGGGGAAATGAGCAGTTCTTC. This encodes CASSSPGTSGGNEQFF.

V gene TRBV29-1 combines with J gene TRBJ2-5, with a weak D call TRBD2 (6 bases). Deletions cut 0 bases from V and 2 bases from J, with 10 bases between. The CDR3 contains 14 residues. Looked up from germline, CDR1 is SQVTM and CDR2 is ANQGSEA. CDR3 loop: CSVEEFGGQETQYF. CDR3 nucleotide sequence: TGCAGCGTTGAAGAGTTTGGGGGGCAAGAGACCCAGTACTTC.

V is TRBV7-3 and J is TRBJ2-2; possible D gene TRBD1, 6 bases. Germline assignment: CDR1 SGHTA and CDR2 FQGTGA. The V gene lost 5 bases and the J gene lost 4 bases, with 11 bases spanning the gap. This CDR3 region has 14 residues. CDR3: CASSPTGITGELFF. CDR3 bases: TGTGCCAGCAGCCCTACAGGGATCACCGGGGAGCTGTTTTTT.

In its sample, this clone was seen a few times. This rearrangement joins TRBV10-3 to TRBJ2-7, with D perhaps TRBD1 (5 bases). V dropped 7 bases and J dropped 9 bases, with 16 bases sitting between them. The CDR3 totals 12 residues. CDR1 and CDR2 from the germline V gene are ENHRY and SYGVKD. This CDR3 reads CAIKGIGDAQYF. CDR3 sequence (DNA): TGTGCCATCAAAGGCATAGGGGATGCGCAGTACTTC.

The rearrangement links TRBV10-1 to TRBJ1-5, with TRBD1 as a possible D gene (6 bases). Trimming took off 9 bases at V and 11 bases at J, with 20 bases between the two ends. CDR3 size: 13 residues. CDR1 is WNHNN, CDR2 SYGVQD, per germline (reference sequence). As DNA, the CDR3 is TGCGCCAGATCCCCCTACAGGGAAGGGGCCCAGCATTTT. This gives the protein CARSPYREGAQHF.

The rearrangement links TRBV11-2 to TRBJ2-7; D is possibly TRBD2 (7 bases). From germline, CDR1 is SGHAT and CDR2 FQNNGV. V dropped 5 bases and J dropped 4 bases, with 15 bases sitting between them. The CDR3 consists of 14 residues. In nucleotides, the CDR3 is TGTGCCAGCAGCCCAACTAGGGGGGGGTACGAGCAGTACTTC. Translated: CASSPTRGGYEQYF.

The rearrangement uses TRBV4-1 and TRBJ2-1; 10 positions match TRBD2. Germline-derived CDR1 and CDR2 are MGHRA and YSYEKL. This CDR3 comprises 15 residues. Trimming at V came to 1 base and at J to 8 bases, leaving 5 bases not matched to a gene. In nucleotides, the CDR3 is TGCGCCAGCAGCCAAGTGACTAGCGGGTTCGATGAGCAGTTCTTC. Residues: CASSQVTSGFDEQFF.

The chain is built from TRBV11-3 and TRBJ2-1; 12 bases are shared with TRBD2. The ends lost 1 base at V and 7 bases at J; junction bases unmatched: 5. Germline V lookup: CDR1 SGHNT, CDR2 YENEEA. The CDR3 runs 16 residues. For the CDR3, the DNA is TGTGCCAGCAGCTTAGCAGGGACTAGCGGGTGGAATGAGCAGTTCTTC. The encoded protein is CASSLAGTSGWNEQFF.

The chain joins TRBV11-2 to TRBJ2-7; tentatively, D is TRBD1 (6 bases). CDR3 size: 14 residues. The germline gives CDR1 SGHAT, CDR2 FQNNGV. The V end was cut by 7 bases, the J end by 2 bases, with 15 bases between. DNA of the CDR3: TGTGCCAGCACCGTTACAGGGCGGGCCTACGAGCAGTACTTC. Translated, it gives CASTVTGRAYEQYF.

CDR3 protein: CASVGTGGYQETQYF. CDR3 DNA sequence: TGCGCCAGCGTGGGGACAGGAGGGTACCAAGAGACCCAGTACTTC. The rearrangement joins TRBV10-2 to TRBJ2-5; 8 bases line up with TRBD1. The J segment lost 0 bases and the V segment lost 8 bases, leaving 8 bases of the junction unmatched. CDR1 is WSHSY, CDR2 SAAADI, per germline. This CDR3 contains 15 residues.

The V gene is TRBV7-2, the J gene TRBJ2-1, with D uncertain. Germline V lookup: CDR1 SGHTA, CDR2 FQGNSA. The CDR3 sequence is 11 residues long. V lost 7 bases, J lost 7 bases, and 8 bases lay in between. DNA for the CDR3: TGTGCCAGCACCTACGCGAATGAGCAGTTCTTC. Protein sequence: CASTYANEQFF.